These T cell receptor beta chains were read from a single sample in a study of cytomegalovirus exposure and HLA in healthy donors. Measured with immunoSEQ multiplex PCR; TCRdb has only the in-frame clones, and not every one. This sample's clone table lists under 200,000 clones. Input material: PBMCs. The receptors come from a woman aged 18 to 35 in good health and CMV-seropositive. Each CDR3 is given with its conserved first and last residue. D genes are given only for firm matches.

TGTGCCAACCCCTCCTCACCAATGGGCAAGCGGGGGTGGAGGGCGCAGTATTTT	CANPSSPMGKRGWRAQYF	TRBD2	TRBV5-7	TRBJ2-3
TGTGCCAGCAGTGAAAAGTGGGGACAGGGGGCGATCGGGGAGCTGTTTTTT	CASSEKWGQGAIGELFF	TRBD1	TRBV6-1	TRBJ2-2
TGTGCCAGTAGTCCCCCAGCGGGGGGGCCTGTCGAGCAGTACTTC	CASSPPAGGPVEQYF	TRBD2	TRBV19	TRBJ2-7
TGTGCCAGCAGCTTAGAGGGGGCTAGGGAGACCCAGTACTTC	CASSLEGARETQYF	TRBD1	TRBV7-9	TRBJ2-5
TGTGCCATCAGTGACCCCAGACTGGGGCACACTGAAGCTTTCTTT	CAISDPRLGHTEAFF	-	TRBV10-3	TRBJ1-1
TGTGCCAGCAGCTTGTCCGGGACAGACTATTCAACTAATGAAAAACTGTTTTTT	CASSLSGTDYSTNEKLFF	TRBD1	TRBV5-6	TRBJ1-4
TGTGCCAGCAGTTCTAAACAGGGGGCCTATGGCTACACCTTC	CASSSKQGAYGYTF	TRBD1	TRBV27	TRBJ1-2
TGTGCCAGCAGTGAACGCTCTGGCGGGGGGGCGTCAGATACGCAGTATTTT	CASSERSGGGASDTQYF	TRBD2	TRBV6-1	TRBJ2-3
TGTGCCAGCAGCTCCGACAGGGGGTTTGTGTATGGCTACACCTTC	CASSSDRGFVYGYTF	TRBD1	TRBV7-2	TRBJ1-2
TGTGCCAGCAGCCCCCTCGGGGGGGAAAAACTGTTTTTT	CASSPLGGEKLFF	-	TRBV7-8	TRBJ1-4
TGTGCCAGCAGTTCGCCGGGACAGGGTGGGGAAAAACTGTTTTTT	CASSSPGQGGEKLFF	TRBD1	TRBV27	TRBJ1-4
TGTGCCAGCAGCTTACGAGGGACCGGGGAGCTGTTTTTT	CASSLRGTGELFF	-	TRBV7-9	TRBJ2-2
TGTGCCAGCAGTTTTACTGAAACAGCCGCCGAGCAGTACTTC	CASSFTETAAEQYF	-	TRBV27	TRBJ2-7
TGTGCCAGCAGCGTAGGTCAGGGACTAGCGGTAGATACGCAGTATTTT	CASSVGQGLAVDTQYF	TRBD2	TRBV9	TRBJ2-3
TGTGCCAGTACCTGGACTAGCGGGAGCTACGAGCAGTACTTC	CASTWTSGSYEQYF	TRBD2	TRBV19	TRBJ2-7
TGTGCCAGCAGCTTCGGAGACTCGTACCAAGAGACCCAGTACTTC	CASSFGDSYQETQYF	-	TRBV11-3	TRBJ2-5
TGTGCCAGCAGCTTATGGAGGACCGCGAACACTGAAGCTTTCTTT	CASSLWRTANTEAFF	-	TRBV7-8	TRBJ1-1
TGTGCCAGCAGCTCTACAGGGGGCAAACGATGGACTGAAGCTTTCTTT	CASSSTGGKRWTEAFF	TRBD1	TRBV11-2	TRBJ1-1
TGTGCCAGCTCACTGGGACTAGCGGGGCTCAATGAGCAGTTCTTC	CASSLGLAGLNEQFF	TRBD2	TRBV18	TRBJ2-1
TGTGCCAGCAGTGAAACGGCGTGGAGCACTGAAGCTTTCTTT	CASSETAWSTEAFF	-	TRBV25-1	TRBJ1-1
TGTGCCAGCAGTCCCCCTCGGGGAAACTATGGCTACACCTTC	CASSPPRGNYGYTF	-	TRBV28	TRBJ1-2
TGTGCCAGTAGTATGAAGCTAGCGGGAGAACTATACAATGAGCAGTTCTTC	CASSMKLAGELYNEQFF	TRBD2	TRBV19	TRBJ2-1
TGCGCCAGCAGCTCGAACAGGGTTTGGGGTGAAAAACTGTTTTTT	CASSSNRVWGEKLFF	-	TRBV5-1	TRBJ1-4
TGTGCCAGCTCACCAGGCGGGGCAGGAAACACCATATATTTT	CASSPGGAGNTIYF	-	TRBV18	TRBJ1-3
TGCAGCGTGCACAGTGGCCCCAATAATTCACCCCTCCACTTT	CSVHSGPNNSPLHF	-	TRBV29-1	TRBJ1-6
TGTGCCAGCAGCCAAGATCGGAGGGGTGGCTACACCTTC	CASSQDRRGGYTF	-	TRBV14	TRBJ1-2
TGTGCCAGCAGCCAAGATTTACAGGAGCAGTACTTC	CASSQDLQEQYF	-	TRBV4-2	TRBJ2-7
TGTGCCAGCAGTGAACGGTTCCAAGAGACCCAGTACTTC	CASSERFQETQYF	-	TRBV2	TRBJ2-5
TGTGCCAGCAGGCAGGGGGACTATGGCTACACCTTC	CASRQGDYGYTF	TRBD1	TRBV28	TRBJ1-2
TGTGCCAGCAGCTTGTTGGGCAGCATGAACACTGAAGCTTTCTTT	CASSLLGSMNTEAFF	-	TRBV11-2	TRBJ1-1
TGCAGCGTTGAAGCAGCTAATGAAAAACTGTTTTTT	CSVEAANEKLFF	-	TRBV29-1	TRBJ1-4
TGTGCCAGCAGCGTAGGCAGGGGTAACTACGAGCAGTACTTC	CASSVGRGNYEQYF	-	TRBV9	TRBJ2-7
TGTGCCAGCAGTTACTCAGGAGGGAAAAACGAAAAACTGTTTTTT	CASSYSGGKNEKLFF	-	TRBV6-5	TRBJ1-4
TGTGCCAGCAGGGCCTTAGGCCCGAGGACTGAAGCTTTCTTT	CASRALGPRTEAFF	-	TRBV2	TRBJ1-1
TGTGCCAGCAGCTTAGCGCACAGGGACTACGAGCAGTACTTC	CASSLAHRDYEQYF	-	TRBV7-6	TRBJ2-7
TGTGCCAGCAGTGATCCGGGACTGATTTACAATGAGCAGTTCTTC	CASSDPGLIYNEQFF	-	TRBV6-1	TRBJ2-1
TGTGCCAGCAGTGACGCAGCGGGAGCCTACGAGCAGTACTTC	CASSDAAGAYEQYF	TRBD2	TRBV2	TRBJ2-7
TGTGCCAGCAGCGTATCTAGCGGGGGCCAAGAGACCCAGTACTTC	CASSVSSGGQETQYF	TRBD2	TRBV9	TRBJ2-5
TGTGCCAGCAGCCCTAGACTGAACACTGAAGCTTTCTTT	CASSPRLNTEAFF	-	TRBV7-2	TRBJ1-1
TGTGCCTGGAGCCCTAGCGGGGGGGCAGATGAGCAGTTCTTC	CAWSPSGGADEQFF	TRBD2	TRBV30	TRBJ2-1